This T cell receptor (beta chain) was sequenced during a study of brain T cells in children with intractable seizures. Regarding time point: blood from clinic visit 5 months post-surgery; TSC patient then seizure free. CDR1 LGHDT and CDR2 YNNKEL come from the germline V gene (reference sequence). The CDR3 consists of 13 residues. The V end lost 4 bases, the J end lost 8 bases, and 12 bases lay between the germline ends. Produced via immunoSEQ multiplex PCR; TCRdb's table is partial and in-frame only. The table records around 340,000 clones, 93% of them present only once. The sequence was obtained from a boy younger than two with tuberous sclerosis and intractable seizures. The chain joins TRBV3-1 (or the pseudogene TRBV3-2) to TRBJ1-3; weak D call: TRBD1 (5 bases). The source material was peripheral blood, sampled more than 4 months after surgery. In DNA, the CDR3 is TGTGCCAGCAGCCCCCTAGGGGTTGACACCATATATTTT. Translating gives CASSPLGVDTIYF.